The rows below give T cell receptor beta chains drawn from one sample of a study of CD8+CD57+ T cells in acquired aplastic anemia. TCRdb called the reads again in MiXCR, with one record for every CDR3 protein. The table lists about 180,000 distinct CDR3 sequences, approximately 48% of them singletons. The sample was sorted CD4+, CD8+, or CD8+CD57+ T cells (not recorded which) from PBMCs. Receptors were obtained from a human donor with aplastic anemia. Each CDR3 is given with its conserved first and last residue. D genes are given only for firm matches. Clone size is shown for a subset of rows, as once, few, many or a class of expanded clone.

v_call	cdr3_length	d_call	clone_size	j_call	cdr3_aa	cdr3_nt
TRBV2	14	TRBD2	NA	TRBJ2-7	CASRRTSGDYEQYF	TGTGCCAGTAGACGGACTAGCGGGGACTACGAGCAGTACTTC
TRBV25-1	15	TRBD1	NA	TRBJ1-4	CASSEMTGTSEKLFF	TGTGCCAGCAGTGAGATGACAGGGACTAGTGAAAAACTGTTTTTT
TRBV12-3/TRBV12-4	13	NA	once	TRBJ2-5	CASRLRESGPQYF	TGTGCCAGCAGACTCAGGGAATCAGGGCCCCAGTACTTC
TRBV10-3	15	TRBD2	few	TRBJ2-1	CAISGTSGRRHEQFF	TGTGCCATCAGTGGCACTAGCGGGAGGCGCCATGAGCAGTTCTTC
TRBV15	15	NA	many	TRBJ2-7	CATSRDRGTPFEQYF	TGTGCCACCAGCAGAGATAGGGGGACACCATTTGAGCAGTACTTC
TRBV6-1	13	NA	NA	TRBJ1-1	CASSDRVDTEAFF	TGTGCCAGCAGTGACAGGGTGGACACTGAAGCTTTCTTT
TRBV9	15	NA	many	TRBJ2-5	CASSVGTVRQETQYF	TGTGCCAGCAGCGTAGGTACGGTCCGTCAAGAGACCCAGTACTTC
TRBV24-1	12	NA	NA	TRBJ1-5	CATSDRNQPQHF	TGTGCCACCAGTGATAGGAATCAGCCCCAGCATTTT
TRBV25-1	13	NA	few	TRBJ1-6	CASSEGNNSPLHF	TGTGCCAGCAGTGAAGGCAACAATTCACCCCTCCACTTT
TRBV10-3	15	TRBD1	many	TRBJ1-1	CAISEQGAYGTEAFF	TGTGCCATCAGTGAACAGGGGGCTTATGGGACTGAAGCTTTCTTT
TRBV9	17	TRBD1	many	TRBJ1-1	CASSPSGQGSMNTEAFF	TGTGCCAGCAGCCCCTCAGGACAGGGAAGCATGAACACTGAAGCTTTCTTT
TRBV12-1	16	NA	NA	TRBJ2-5	CASSFPKEAGGETQYF	TGTGCCAGCAGCTTTCCAAAGGAGGCGGGCGGTGAGACCCAGTACTTC
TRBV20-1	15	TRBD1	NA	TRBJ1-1	CSARDPGTGDTEAFF	TGCAGTGCTAGAGATCCCGGGACAGGGGACACTGAAGCTTTCTTT
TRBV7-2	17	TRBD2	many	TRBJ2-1	CASSLGSGGSSYNEQFF	TGTGCCAGCAGCTTAGGTTCGGGGGGGAGCTCCTACAATGAGCAGTTCTTC